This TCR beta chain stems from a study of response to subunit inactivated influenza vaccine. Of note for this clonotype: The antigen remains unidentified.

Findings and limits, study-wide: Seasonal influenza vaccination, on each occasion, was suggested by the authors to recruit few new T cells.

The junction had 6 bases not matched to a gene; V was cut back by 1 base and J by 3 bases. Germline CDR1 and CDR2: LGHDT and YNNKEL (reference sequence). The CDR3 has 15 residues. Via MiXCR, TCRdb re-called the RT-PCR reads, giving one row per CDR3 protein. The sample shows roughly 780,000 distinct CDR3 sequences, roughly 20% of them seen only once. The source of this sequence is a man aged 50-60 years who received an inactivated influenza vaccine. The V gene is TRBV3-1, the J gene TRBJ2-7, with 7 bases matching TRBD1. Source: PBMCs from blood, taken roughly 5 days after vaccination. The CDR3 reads CASSQGGGAGYEQYF. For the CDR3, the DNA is TGTGCCAGCAGCCAAGGAGGGGGCGCGGGCTACGAGCAGTACTTC.